This TCR beta chain is from a study of Ad26.COV2.S vaccination and SARS-CoV-2 variants. For the study at large: Dosing was one shot or two shots 56 days apart.

Data came from immunoSEQ multiplex PCR; TCRdb stores just in-frame clones and leaves some out. The sample yields 500,000 or so clones, 87% seen once. Documented treatment: about 20 received Ad26.COV2.S at low or high dose, single or two shots; a few received placebo; per-sample allocation not given. Samples were taken on day 63 after the first vaccine or placebo injection. The ends lost 7 bases at V and 3 bases at J; junction bases unmatched: 8. The CDR3 is 17 amino acids. Germline CDR1 reads LNHDA; CDR2 reads SQIVND (reference sequence). The chain recombines TRBV19 with TRBJ2-6, with TRBD1 matching over 11 bases. The source was peripheral blood, collected in a trial of Ad26.COV2.S vaccine versus placebo. The receptor was derived from a person aged 18-65 years who received the Ad26.COV2.S COVID-19 vaccine or a placebo. The CDR3 is CASNKRDRGDGANVLTF. In DNA form, the CDR3 reads TGTGCCAGTAATAAAAGGGACAGGGGGGATGGGGCCAACGTCCTGACTTTC.